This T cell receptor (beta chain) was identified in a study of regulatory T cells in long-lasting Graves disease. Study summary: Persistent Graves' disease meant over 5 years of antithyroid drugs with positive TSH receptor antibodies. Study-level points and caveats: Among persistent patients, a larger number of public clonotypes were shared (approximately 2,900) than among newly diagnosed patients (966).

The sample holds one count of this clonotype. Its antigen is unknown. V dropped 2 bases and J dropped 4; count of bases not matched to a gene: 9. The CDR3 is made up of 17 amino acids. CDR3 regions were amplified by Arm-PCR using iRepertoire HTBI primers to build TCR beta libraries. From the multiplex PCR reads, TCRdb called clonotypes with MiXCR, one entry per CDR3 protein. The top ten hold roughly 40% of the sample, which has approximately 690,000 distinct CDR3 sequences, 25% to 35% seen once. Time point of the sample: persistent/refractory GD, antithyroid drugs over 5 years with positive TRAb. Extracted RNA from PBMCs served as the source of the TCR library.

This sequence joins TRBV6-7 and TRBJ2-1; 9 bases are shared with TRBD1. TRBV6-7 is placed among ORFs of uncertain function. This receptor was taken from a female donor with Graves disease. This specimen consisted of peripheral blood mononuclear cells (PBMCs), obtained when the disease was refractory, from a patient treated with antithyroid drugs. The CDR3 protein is CASSYPNWDRDYNEQFF. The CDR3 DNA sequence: TGTGCCAGCAGTTACCCAAACTGGGACAGGGATTACAATGAGCAGTTCTTC.